The source of this T cell receptor (beta chain) is a study of shared clonotypes between healthy human individuals. Per the original data handling: ImmunoSEQ gave junction-only sequences without quality scores, so filtering differed. The table came from immunoSEQ multiplex PCR; TCRdb's copy has only in-frame clones and leaves some out. V and J calls and clone size are those listed in that table; D and trimming were worked out from the DNA. The repertoire holds millions of clones, with more than 90% as singletons. Study-level findings and limits: Generally, estimated richness proved larger in naive subsets than it did in memory subsets.

Regarding this clone: Its antigen is not identified.

Sequencing used naive CD4+ T cells sorted from blood. Subset specified: CD45RA+ positively selected. The receptor was derived from a man aged 18-30 years in good health.

Here the CDR3 reads CASSAHVDGLVEQYF. CDR3 bases: TGTGCCAGCAGCGCCCACGTCGACGGGTTGGTCGAGCAGTACTTC. The chain carries TRBV9 and TRBJ2-7; unclear D gene. The CDR3 runs to 15 residues. CDR1 and CDR2 (germline): SGDLS, YYNGEE. V gave up 3 bases and J gave up 6 bases, with 19 bases separating them. The complete variable domain, with remaining parts taken from reference TRBV9 and TRBJ2-7, reads DSGVTQTPKHLITATGQRVTLRCSPRSGDLSVYWYQQSLDQGLQFLIQYYNGEERAKGNILERFSAQQFPDLHSELNLSSLELGDSALYFCASSAHVDGLVEQYFGPGTRLTVT.